The rows below give T cell receptor beta chains drawn from one sample of a study of molecular identifiers for immune sequencing clone quantification. TCRdb processed the PCR reads anew with MiXCR; each CDR3 protein has one entry. This repertoire shows over 600,000 distinct CDR3 sequences, approximately 20% found once; its top ten account for 0.75% to 0.95%. The sequenced sample was naive CD8+ T cells from blood, with Jurkat cell RNA spiked in. All receptors derive from a human donor in good health. Some libraries in this study had Jurkat cell RNA spiked in. Both conserved end residues are part of each CDR3. A D gene is named only where the DNA matches it firmly. Clone size, where shown, is once, few, many, or a class for clones that have expanded.

J: TRBJ2-7; V: TRBV2; D: .; size: many; DNA: TGTGCCAGCAGTGACTTAACAGATCAGTACTTC; CDR3: CASSDLTDQYF
J: TRBJ2-5; V: TRBV7-2; D: .; size: many; DNA: TGTGCCAGCAGCTTATTAGGCAGAAAAGAGACCCAGTACTTC; CDR3: CASSLLGRKETQYF
J: TRBJ2-3; V: TRBV4-3; D: .; size: many; DNA: TGCGCCAGCAGCCAAGACCGCGCTTCGGGGGGCCATATAGATACGCAGTATTTT; CDR3: CASSQDRASGGHIDTQYF
J: TRBJ1-5; V: TRBV9; D: .; size: .; DNA: TGTGCCAGCAGCCTTGCGGGGGGGGCTCAGCCCCAGCATTTT; CDR3: CASSLAGGAQPQHF
J: TRBJ1-1; V: TRBV6-1; D: .; size: many; DNA: TGTGCCAGCAGTGAAGACGATGTGACCAGGGACACTGAAGCTTTCTTT; CDR3: CASSEDDVTRDTEAFF
J: TRBJ1-1; V: TRBV2; D: .; size: many; DNA: TGTGCCAGCAGTGAAAGTTGGAGGGCGGGCACTGAAGCTTTCTTT; CDR3: CASSESWRAGTEAFF
J: TRBJ1-3; V: TRBV7-9; D: .; size: once; DNA: TGTGCCAGCAGCCCGCCTGCGAGCTCTGGAAACACCATATATTTT; CDR3: CASSPPASSGNTIYF
J: TRBJ2-1; V: TRBV4-1; D: .; size: many; DNA: TGCGCCAGCAGCCAAGTCCTAGCGTCCTACAATGAGCAGTTCTTC; CDR3: CASSQVLASYNEQFF
J: TRBJ2-7; V: TRBV5-1; D: TRBD2; size: many; DNA: TGCGCCAGCAGCTTGATTAGCGGGGGAGGAGAGCAGTACTTC; CDR3: CASSLISGGGEQYF
J: TRBJ2-7; V: TRBV11-1; D: .; size: many; DNA: TGTGCCAGCAGCTTTGAGTACGGAGACAGCTACGAGCAGTACTTC; CDR3: CASSFEYGDSYEQYF
J: TRBJ2-1; V: TRBV12-5; D: .; size: .; DNA: TGTGCTAGTGGCCAGGGACCCCTGGGTATAAGGGATGAGCAGTTCTTC; CDR3: CASGQGPLGIRDEQFF
J: TRBJ1-2; V: TRBV12-3/TRBV12-4; D: TRBD1; size: few; DNA: TGTGCCAGCAGTTTACCGACAGGGGTCGGCTACACCTTC; CDR3: CASSLPTGVGYTF
J: TRBJ2-1; V: TRBV10-3; D: .; size: .; DNA: TGTGCCATCTGTGATTCTCAACGGGGGTTCGATGAGCAGTTCTTC; CDR3: CAICDSQRGFDEQFF
J: TRBJ2-7; V: TRBV7-2; D: TRBD1; size: .; DNA: TGTGCCAGCAGCTTAGGACAGGGGGCCTGCGAGCAGTACTTC; CDR3: CASSLGQGACEQYF
J: TRBJ2-2; V: TRBV7-9; D: .; size: .; DNA: TGTGCCAGCAGCTGGCTCGGGGAGCTGTCTTTT; CDR3: CASSWLGELSF
J: TRBJ1-3; V: TRBV5-1; D: .; size: many; DNA: TGCGCCAGCAGCTTCAACACCGGAAACACCATATATTTT; CDR3: CASSFNTGNTIYF
J: TRBJ1-1; V: TRBV30; D: .; size: many; DNA: TGTGCCTGGTCCGTTACCTGGGGCACTGAAGCTTTCTTT; CDR3: CAWSVTWGTEAFF
J: TRBJ2-7; V: TRBV12-3/TRBV12-4; D: .; size: .; DNA: TGTGCCAGCAGTAGTGCAGTATTAGACTACGAGCAGTACTTC; CDR3: CASSSAVLDYEQYF
J: TRBJ2-3; V: TRBV25-1; D: .; size: many; DNA: TGTGCCAGCAGTGAATACCCCCAGGCTCCCCGAGATACGCAGTATTTT; CDR3: CASSEYPQAPRDTQYF
J: TRBJ1-1; V: TRBV4-1; D: TRBD1; size: .; DNA: TGCGCCAGCAGCGAATACAGGGGCGCCGAGGCTTTCTTT; CDR3: CASSEYRGAEAFF
J: TRBJ2-7; V: TRBV28; D: TRBD1; size: many; DNA: TGTGCCAGCAGTTTAATGGTTGGGGACAGCCCCCCTCATCAGTACTTC; CDR3: CASSLMVGDSPPHQYF
J: TRBJ1-1; V: TRBV15; D: TRBD1; size: .; DNA: TGTGCCACCAGCAGACCCGAGGGGGCGGGATATGAAGCTTTCTTT; CDR3: CATSRPEGAGYEAFF
J: TRBJ2-7; V: TRBV27; D: TRBD1; size: many; DNA: TGTGCCAGCAGTTTACGGGCAGGGGGTAACGAGCAGTACTTC; CDR3: CASSLRAGGNEQYF
J: TRBJ1-5; V: TRBV9; D: TRBD1; size: few; DNA: TGTGCCAGCAGCCCGACAGGGACTAATCAGCCCCAGCATTTT; CDR3: CASSPTGTNQPQHF
J: TRBJ1-4; V: TRBV7-6; D: .; size: many; DNA: TGTGCCAGCAGCTCACGGCCAGGGTTTCAAGAAAAACTGTTTTTT; CDR3: CASSSRPGFQEKLFF
J: TRBJ1-5; V: TRBV7-2; D: .; size: many; DNA: TGTGCCAGCAGCTGGGGACGGAAAGATCAGCCCCAGCATTTT; CDR3: CASSWGRKDQPQHF